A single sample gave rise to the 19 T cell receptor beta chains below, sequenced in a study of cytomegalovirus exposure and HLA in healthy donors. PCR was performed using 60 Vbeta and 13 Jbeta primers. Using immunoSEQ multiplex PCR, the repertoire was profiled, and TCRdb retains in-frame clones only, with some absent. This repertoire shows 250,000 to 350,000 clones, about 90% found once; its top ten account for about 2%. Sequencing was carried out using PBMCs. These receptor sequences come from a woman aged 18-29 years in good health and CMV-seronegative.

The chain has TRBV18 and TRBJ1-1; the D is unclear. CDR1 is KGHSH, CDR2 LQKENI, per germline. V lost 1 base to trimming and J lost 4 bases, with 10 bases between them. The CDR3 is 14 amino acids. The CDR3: CASSPLKLSTEAFF. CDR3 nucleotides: TGTGCCAGCTCACCACTAAAATTGAGCACTGAAGCTTTCTTT.

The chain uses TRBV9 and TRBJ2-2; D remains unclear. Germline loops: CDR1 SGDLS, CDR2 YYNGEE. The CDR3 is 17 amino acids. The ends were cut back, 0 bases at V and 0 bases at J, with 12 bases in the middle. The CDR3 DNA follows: TGTGCCAGCAGCGTAGCCCCGAGAGGAACGAACACCGGGGAGCTGTTTTTT. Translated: CASSVAPRGTNTGELFF.

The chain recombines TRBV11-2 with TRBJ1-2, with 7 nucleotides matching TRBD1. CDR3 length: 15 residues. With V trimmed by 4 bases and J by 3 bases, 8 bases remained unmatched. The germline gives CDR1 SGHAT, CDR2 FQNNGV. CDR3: CASSSRQGPYYGYTF. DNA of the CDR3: TGTGCCAGCAGCTCCAGACAGGGCCCCTACTATGGCTACACCTTC.

CDR3 sequence: CASSLGHGGATYEQYF. CDR3 coding DNA: TGTGCCAGCAGCTTAGGCCATGGGGGGGCCACCTACGAGCAGTACTTC. This chain links TRBV13 with TRBJ2-7, with a weak D call TRBD2 (7 bases). CDR1 is PRHDT and CDR2 is FYEKMQ in the germline V gene (reference sequence). V lost 0 bases to trimming and J lost 2 bases, with 14 bases between them. The CDR3 is 16 residues long. Full variable domain (rest looked up from reference TRBV13 and TRBJ2-7): AAGVIQSPRHLIKEKRETATLKCYPIPRHDTVYWYQQGPGQDPQFLISFYEKMQSDKGSIPDRFSAQQFSDYHSELNMSSLELGDSALYFCASSLGHGGATYEQYFGPGTRLTVT.

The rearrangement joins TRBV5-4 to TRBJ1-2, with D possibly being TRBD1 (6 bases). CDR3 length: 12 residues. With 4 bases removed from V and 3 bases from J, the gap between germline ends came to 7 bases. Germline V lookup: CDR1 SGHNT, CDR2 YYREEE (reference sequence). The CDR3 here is CASSAGDYGYTF. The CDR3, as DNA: TGTGCCAGCAGCGCAGGGGACTATGGCTACACCTTC.

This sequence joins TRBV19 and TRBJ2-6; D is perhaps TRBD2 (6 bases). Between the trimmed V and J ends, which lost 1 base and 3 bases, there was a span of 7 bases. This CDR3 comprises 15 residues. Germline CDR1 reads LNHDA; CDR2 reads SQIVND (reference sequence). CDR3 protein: CASSIGGVGANVLTF. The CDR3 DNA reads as TGTGCCAGTAGTATAGGCGGGGTTGGGGCCAACGTCCTGACTTTC. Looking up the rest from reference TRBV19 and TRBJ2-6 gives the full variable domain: DGGITQSPKYLFRKEGQNVTLSCEQNLNHDAMYWYRQDPGQGLRLIYYSQIVNDFQKGDIAEGYSVSREKKESFPLTVTSAQKNPTAFYLCASSIGGVGANVLTFGAGSRLTVL.

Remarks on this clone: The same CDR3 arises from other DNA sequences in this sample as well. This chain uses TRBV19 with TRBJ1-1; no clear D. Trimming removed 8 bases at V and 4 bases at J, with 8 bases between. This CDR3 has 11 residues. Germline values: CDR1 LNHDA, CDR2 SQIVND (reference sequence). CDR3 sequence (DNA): TGTGCCAGTGGGAGCGGCACTGAAGCTTTCTTT. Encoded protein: CASGSGTEAFF. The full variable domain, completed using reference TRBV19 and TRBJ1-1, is DGGITQSPKYLFRKEGQNVTLSCEQNLNHDAMYWYRQDPGQGLRLIYYSQIVNDFQKGDIAEGYSVSREKKESFPLTVTSAQKNPTAFYLCASGSGTEAFFGQGTRLTVV.

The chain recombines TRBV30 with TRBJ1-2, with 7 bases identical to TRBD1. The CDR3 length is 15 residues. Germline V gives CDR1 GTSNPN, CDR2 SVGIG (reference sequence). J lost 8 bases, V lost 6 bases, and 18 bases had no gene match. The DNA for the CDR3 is TGTGCCTGCCACACCCTGGGACAGCGAGGAATGGGCTACACCTTC. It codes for CACHTLGQRGMGYTF.

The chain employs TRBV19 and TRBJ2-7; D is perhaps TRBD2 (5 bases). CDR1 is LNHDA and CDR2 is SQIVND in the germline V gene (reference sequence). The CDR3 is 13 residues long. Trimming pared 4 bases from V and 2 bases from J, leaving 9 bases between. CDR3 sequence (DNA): TGTGCCAGTAGTAATACAGCGGCCTACGAGCAGTACTTC. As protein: CASSNTAAYEQYF.

Written as DNA, the CDR3 is TGTGCCAGCAGCCCTCTAGGGAGGGACACTGAAGCTTTCTTT. It specifies CASSPLGRDTEAFF. The rearrangement joins TRBV6-5 to TRBJ1-1; no clear D. V dropped 6 bases and J dropped 3 bases, with 14 bases sitting between them. This CDR3 comprises 14 residues. The germline V gene has CDR1 MNHEY and CDR2 SVGAGI.

The CDR3 nucleotides are TGTGCCAGCAGCCCGTCGACAGACCCTAACTATGGCTACACCTTC. This sequence encodes CASSPSTDPNYGYTF. This chain links TRBV6-5 with TRBJ1-2; possible D gene TRBD1, 5 bases. CDR1 and CDR2 from the germline V gene are MNHEY and SVGAGI. CDR3 size: 15 residues. V was shortened by 6 bases and J by 0 bases, with 14 bases between the two germline ends.

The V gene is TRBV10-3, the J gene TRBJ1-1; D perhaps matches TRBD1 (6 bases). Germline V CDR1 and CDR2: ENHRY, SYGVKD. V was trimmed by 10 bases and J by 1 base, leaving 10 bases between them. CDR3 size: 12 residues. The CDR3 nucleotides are TGTGCCACCGGACAGACGAACACTGAAGCTTTCTTT. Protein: CATGQTNTEAFF.

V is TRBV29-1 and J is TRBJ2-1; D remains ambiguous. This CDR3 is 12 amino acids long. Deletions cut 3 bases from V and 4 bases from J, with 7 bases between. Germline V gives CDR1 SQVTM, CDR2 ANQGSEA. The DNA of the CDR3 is TGCAGCGTTGACACTGATTACAATGAGCAGTTCTTC. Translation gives CSVDTDYNEQFF.

The CDR3 DNA sequence: TGTGCCAGCAGCTTGGGGGGCAAAACAGGGGGAAGTGGGAATGGCTACACCTTC. Translated, it gives CASSLGGKTGGSGNGYTF. V usage is TRBV11-2 and J usage is TRBJ1-2, with 8 bases identical to TRBD1. This CDR3 contains 18 residues. J lost 6 bases, V lost 3 bases, and 18 bases had no gene match. Germline V gene data show CDR1 as SGHAT and CDR2 as FQNNGV.

The CDR3, as DNA: TGTGCCTGGCGCGGGGATCACAACAATGAGCAGTTCTTC. Its protein is CAWRGDHNNEQFF. The chain combines TRBV30 with TRBJ2-1; weak D call: TRBD2 (6 bases). V was trimmed by 5 bases and J by 5 bases, leaving 13 bases between them. This CDR3 region has 13 residues. CDR1 and CDR2 (germline): GTSNPN, SVGIG (reference sequence). Full variable domain (missing parts from reference TRBV30 and TRBJ2-1): SQTIHQWPATLVQPVGSPLSLECTVEGTSNPNLYWYRQAAGRGLQLLFYSVGIGQISSEVPQNLSASRPQDRQFILSSKKLLLSDSGFYLCAWRGDHNNEQFFGPGTRLTVL.

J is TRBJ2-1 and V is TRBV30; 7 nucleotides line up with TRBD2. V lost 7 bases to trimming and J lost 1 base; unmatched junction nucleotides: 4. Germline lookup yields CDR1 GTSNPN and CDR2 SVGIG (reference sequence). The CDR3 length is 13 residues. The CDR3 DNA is TGTGCCTCAGCACTAGCGTCCTACAATGAGCAGTTCTTC. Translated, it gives CASALASYNEQFF. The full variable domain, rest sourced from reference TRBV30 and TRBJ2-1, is SQTIHQWPATLVQPVGSPLSLECTVEGTSNPNLYWYRQAAGRGLQLLFYSVGIGQISSEVPQNLSASRPQDRQFILSSKKLLLSDSGFYLCASALASYNEQFFGPGTRLTVL.

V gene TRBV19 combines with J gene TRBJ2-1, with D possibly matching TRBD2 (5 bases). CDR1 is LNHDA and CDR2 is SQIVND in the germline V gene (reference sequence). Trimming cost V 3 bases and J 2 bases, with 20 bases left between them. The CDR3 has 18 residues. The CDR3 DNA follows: TGTGCCAGTAGTATTAGGTCGGAGGTGTGGGTCCCCTACAATGAGCAGTTCTTC. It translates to CASSIRSEVWVPYNEQFF.

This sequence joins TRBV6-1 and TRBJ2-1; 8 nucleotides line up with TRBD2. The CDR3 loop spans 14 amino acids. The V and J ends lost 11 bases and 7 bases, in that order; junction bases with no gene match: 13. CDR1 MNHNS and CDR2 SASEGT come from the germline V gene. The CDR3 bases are TGTGCCTGCGATTGGATTAGCGGGGAAAATGAGCAGTTCTTC. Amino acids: CACDWISGENEQFF.

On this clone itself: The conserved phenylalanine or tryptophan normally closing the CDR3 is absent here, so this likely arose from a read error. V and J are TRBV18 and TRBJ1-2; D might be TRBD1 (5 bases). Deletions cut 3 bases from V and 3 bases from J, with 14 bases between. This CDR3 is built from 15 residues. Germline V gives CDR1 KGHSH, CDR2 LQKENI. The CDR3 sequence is CASSPGTARDYGYTL. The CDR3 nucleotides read TGTGCCAGCTCACCGGGGACCGCGAGGGACTATGGCTACACCCTC.